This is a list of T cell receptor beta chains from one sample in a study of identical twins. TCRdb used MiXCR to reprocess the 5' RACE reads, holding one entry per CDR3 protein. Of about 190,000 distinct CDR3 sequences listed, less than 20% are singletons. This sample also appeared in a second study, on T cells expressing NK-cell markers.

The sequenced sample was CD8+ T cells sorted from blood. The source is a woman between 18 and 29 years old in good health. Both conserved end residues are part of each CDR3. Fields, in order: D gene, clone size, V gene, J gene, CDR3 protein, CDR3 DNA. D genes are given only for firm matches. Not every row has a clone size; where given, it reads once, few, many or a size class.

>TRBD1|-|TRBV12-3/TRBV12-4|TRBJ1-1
CAIPTRDRKNTEAFF
TGTGCCATACCAACCCGGGACAGAAAGAACACTGAAGCTTTCTTT
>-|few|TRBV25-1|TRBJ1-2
CASSVAGGITGYTF
TGTGCCAGCAGTGTAGCCGGGGGGATCACGGGCTACACCTTC
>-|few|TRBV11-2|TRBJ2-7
CASSSHPAEQYF
TGTGCCAGCAGCTCCCACCCCGCCGAGCAGTACTTC
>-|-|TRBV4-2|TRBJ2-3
CASSQENLARGDTQYF
TGTGCCAGCAGCCAAGAGAATTTAGCGAGAGGAGATACGCAGTATTTT
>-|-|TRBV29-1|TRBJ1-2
CSVEARDGYTF
TGCAGCGTTGAAGCCCGGGATGGCTACACCTTC
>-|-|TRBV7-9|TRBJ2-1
CASSPPLGGNEQFF
TGTGCCAGCAGCCCCCCTCTAGGGGGGAATGAGCAGTTCTTC
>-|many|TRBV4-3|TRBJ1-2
CASSQGSPGTSYGYTF
TGCGCCAGCAGCCAAGGTTCTCCAGGGACCAGCTATGGCTACACCTTC
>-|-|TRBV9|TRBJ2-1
CASSGAGEASDIRYNEQFF
TGTGCCAGCAGCGGGGCCGGCGAGGCCTCTGATATTAGATACAATGAGCAGTTCTTC
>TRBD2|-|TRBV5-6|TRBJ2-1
CASSFSLAGAAEQFF
TGTGCCAGCAGCTTTTCCCTAGCGGGAGCTGCCGAGCAGTTCTTC
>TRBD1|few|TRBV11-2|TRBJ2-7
CASNLRQGNEQYF
TGTGCCAGCAACTTACGACAGGGGAACGAGCAGTACTTC
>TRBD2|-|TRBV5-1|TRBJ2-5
CASSFGTSGGLQETQYF
TGCGCCAGCAGCTTCGGGACTAGCGGGGGACTACAAGAGACCCAGTACTTC
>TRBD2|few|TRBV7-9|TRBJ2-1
CASSQTLAGVSYNEQFF
TGTGCCAGCAGCCAGACACTAGCGGGAGTTAGCTACAATGAGCAGTTCTTC
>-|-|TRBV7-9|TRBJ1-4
CASSLPGTTNEKLFF
TGTGCCAGCAGCTTACCCGGGACAACGAATGAAAAACTGTTTTTT
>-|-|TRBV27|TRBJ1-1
CASSLRGGGRTEAFF
TGTGCCAGCAGTTTAAGGGGGGGCGGTCGAACTGAAGCTTTCTTT
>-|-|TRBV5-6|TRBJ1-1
CARGAGTFF
TGTGCTAGAGGGGCAGGGACTTTCTTT
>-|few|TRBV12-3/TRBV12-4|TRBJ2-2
CASSFGRLGELFF
TGTGCCAGCAGTTTCGGGCGCCTTGGGGAGCTGTTTTTT
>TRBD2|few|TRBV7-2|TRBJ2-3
CASSLFASGGRADTQYF
TGTGCCAGCAGCTTATTCGCTAGCGGGGGGCGGGCAGATACGCAGTATTTT
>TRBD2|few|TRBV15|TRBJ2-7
CATSRGSSGSYEQYF
TGTGCCACCAGCAGAGGGTCTAGCGGGTCTTACGAGCAGTACTTC
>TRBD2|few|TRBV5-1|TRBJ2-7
CASSLPSGRNEQYF
TGCGCCAGCAGCCTCCCTAGCGGGAGAAACGAGCAGTACTTC
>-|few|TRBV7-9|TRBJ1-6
CASSLGEGSPLHF
TGTGCCAGCAGCTTAGGCGAAGGTTCACCCCTCCACTTT
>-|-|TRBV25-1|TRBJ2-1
CASSEGYAGYNEQFF
TGTGCCAGCAGTGAGGGATACGCCGGGTACAATGAGCAGTTCTTC
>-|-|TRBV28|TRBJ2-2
CASVGISNTGELFF
TGTGCCAGCGTGGGGATTTCGAACACCGGGGAGCTGTTTTTT
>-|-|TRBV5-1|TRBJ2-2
CASSRGRRTGELFF
TGCGCCAGCAGCCGGGGGCGAAGGACCGGGGAGCTGTTTTTT
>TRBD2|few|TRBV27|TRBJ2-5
CASSLGLDQETQYF
TGTGCCAGCAGTTTAGGACTAGACCAAGAGACCCAGTACTTC
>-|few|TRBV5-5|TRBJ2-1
CASSILYNEQFF
TGTGCCAGCAGCATCCTCTACAATGAGCAGTTCTTC
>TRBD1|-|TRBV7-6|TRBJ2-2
CASSSGTGTGELFF
TGTGCCAGCAGCTCCGGGACAGGGACCGGGGAGCTGTTTTTT
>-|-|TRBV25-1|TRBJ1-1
CASSVRGPRHATEAFF
TGTGCCAGCAGTGTTCGTGGCCCGAGGCATGCCACTGAAGCTTTCTTT